The rows below give T cell receptor beta chains drawn from one sample of a study of Graves' ophthalmopathy and Graves' hyperthyroidism. TCRdb re-derived calls from the multiplex PCR reads in MiXCR, one entry per CDR3 protein. The repertoire holds hundreds of thousands of distinct CDR3 sequences, roughly 39% seen once, with around 3.3% in the top ten. The sample taken for sequencing was peripheral blood. The receptors derive from an adult man with Graves' ophthalmopathy. CDR3s include the opening cysteine and the closing phenylalanine or tryptophan. A D gene is named only where the DNA matches it firmly.

v_call d_call cdr3_aa
TRBV9 TRBD1 CASSSEPTGTFTEAFF
TRBV4-1 TRBD1 CASSRGGGQGSSYEQYF
TRBV24-1 - CATSVQGDSYEQYF
TRBV6-1 - CASSEEDGANEKLFF
TRBV25-1 - CASSYSQGIGTEAFF
TRBV7-2 - CASSSWTQETQYF
TRBV20-1 - CSAPSQEGRNYGYTF
TRBV15 TRBD2 CATSKGLAGETQYF
TRBV15 TRBD1 CATSRPQGQGGHTGELFF
TRBV7-9 - CASSLGATGANVLTF
TRBV7-3 - CASSPTYASQETQYF
TRBV7-2 - CASNPPSGELFF
TRBV7-2 - CASSLVAMQTGELFF
TRBV6-6 - CASSYSQSYEQYF
TRBV10-3 - CAISGIRFSSFNQHF
TRBV4-2 - CATSDGGKQPQHF
TRBV10-3 - CAIKQGGTEAFF
TRBV2 - CASSLGGSGEKLFF
TRBV19 TRBD1 CASRDRDNQPQHF
TRBV20-1 - CSALVGTPYSNQPQHF
TRBV12-3/TRBV12-4 TRBD1 CASSLILGQGQNYGYTF
TRBV29-1 - CSVRQGESGYEQYF
TRBV9 TRBD1 CASSQTGGKPGELFF
TRBV19 - CASSYKGREQFF
TRBV5-1 - CASSPMGVGATREQYF
TRBV11-2 TRBD1 CASSSGQGSYNEQFF
TRBV10-3 TRBD2 CAIRTSGRDTDTQYF
TRBV9 - CASSRTSENTQYF
TRBV19 TRBD1 CASSIGITGTDKKAFF
TRBV9 - CASSVVLNTGELFF
TRBV4-3 - CASSRGIGNQPQHF
TRBV7-8 - CASSPEAEALWQFF
TRBV29-1 - CSASNSPLHF
TRBV7-6 - CASSLGRAGIQYF
TRBV7-2 TRBD1 CASSQGQGDSQPQHF